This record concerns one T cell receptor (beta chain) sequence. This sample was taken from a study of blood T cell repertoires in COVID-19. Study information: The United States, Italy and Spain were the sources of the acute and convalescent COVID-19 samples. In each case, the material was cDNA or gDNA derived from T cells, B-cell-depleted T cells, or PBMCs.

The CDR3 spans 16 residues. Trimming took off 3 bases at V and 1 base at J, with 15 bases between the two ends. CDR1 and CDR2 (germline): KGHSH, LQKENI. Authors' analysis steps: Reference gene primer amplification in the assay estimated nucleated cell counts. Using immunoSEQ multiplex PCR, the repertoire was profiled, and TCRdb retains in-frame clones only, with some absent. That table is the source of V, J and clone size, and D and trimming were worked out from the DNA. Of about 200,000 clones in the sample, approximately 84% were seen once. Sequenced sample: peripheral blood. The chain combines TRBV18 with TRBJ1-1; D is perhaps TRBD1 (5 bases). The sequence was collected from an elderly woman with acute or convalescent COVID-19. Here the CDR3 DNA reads TGTGCCAGCTCACCTCAGGGTCCCCAAACGAACACTGAAGCTTTCTTT. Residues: CASSPQGPQTNTEAFF.